This TCR beta chain originates from a study of T cells in Graves' hyperthyroidism and ophthalmopathy. Across the study: Sampling of peripheral blood happened at initial diagnosis, prior to any treatment.

Amplification of TCR beta CDR3 regions was performed using RNA transcripts as template. RT-PCR in the first round (using the HTBI primer set) targeted the TCR CDR3. TCRdb re-derived calls from the multiplex PCR reads in MiXCR, one entry per CDR3 protein. Of fewer than 650,000 distinct CDR3 sequences listed, about 14% were seen once; the top ten hold roughly 7.1%. Study-level findings and limits: A model of 13 V-J pairs discriminated ophthalmopathy from stable hyperthyroidism. Among clonotypes expanded in thyroid above 0.001, most were also found in blood.

This clonotype has a count of ten or more. Its antigen is not identified. Germline loops: CDR1 SGDLS, CDR2 YYNGEE. This CDR3 region has 19 residues. V was shortened by 0 bases and J by 2 bases, with 22 bases between the two germline ends. V usage is TRBV9 and J usage is TRBJ2-3, with D tentatively TRBD1 or TRBD2 (5 bases each). The sequence was collected from a woman aged 18-35 years with Graves' ophthalmopathy. The source material was blood. The CDR3 reads CASSVGGETYGGPTDTQYF. CDR3 nucleotide sequence: TGTGCCAGCAGCGTAGGAGGGGAGACATACGGCGGTCCCACAGATACGCAGTATTTT.